The source of this T cell receptor beta chain is a study of T cells expressing NK-cell markers. Generation of TCR beta cDNA was performed by 5'RACE template switching incorporating UMIs. Each CDR3 protein gets one entry in TCRdb, which reprocessed the 5' RACE reads and gives no DNA. The ten top clones account for around 3.3%, within a sample of about 540,000 distinct CDR3 sequences. CDR1 and CDR2 from the germline V gene are KGHDR and SFDVKD. The CDR3 is 16 amino acids. The sample taken for sequencing was blood T cells: a sorted CD56 or NKG2C T cell subset, CD4+ or CD8+ T cells, or bulk PBMC T cells (not recorded which). The genes are TRBV24-1 and TRBJ2-5. This clonotype was sampled from a man between 18 and 35 years old in good health. The CDR3 reads CATSDLNSLESETQYF.